These 16 T cell receptor beta chains came from one sample sequenced in a study of blood T cell repertoires in COVID-19. The table came from immunoSEQ multiplex PCR; TCRdb's copy has only in-frame clones and leaves some out. This sample carries around 170,000 clones, roughly four fifths of them seen once, and the ten largest clones take around 6.1%. The sample taken for sequencing was peripheral blood. The receptors come from a woman in her thirties or forties with acute or convalescent COVID-19.

The chain uses TRBV28 and TRBJ1-2, with TRBD1 matching 9 bases. This CDR3 is built from 14 residues. V gave up 5 bases and J gave up 8 bases; unmatched junction bases: 9. The V gene's germline CDR1 is MDHEN and CDR2 SYDVKM. The CDR3 is CASSPGQGIGGYTF. The CDR3 bases are TGTGCCAGCAGTCCTGGACAGGGGATAGGCGGCTACACCTTC.

This clone was seen once. The chain recombines TRBV7-2 with TRBJ2-5; the match to TRBD2 covers 11 bases. Germline V lookup: CDR1 SGHTA, CDR2 FQGNSA. This CDR3 contains 16 residues. Trimming at V came to 4 bases and at J to 1 base, leaving 5 bases not matched to a gene. The CDR3 loop is CASSSRLAGIQETQYF. In DNA form, the CDR3 reads TGTGCCAGCAGCTCACGACTAGCGGGGATCCAAGAGACCCAGTACTTC. The full variable domain, its missing parts supplied by reference TRBV7-2 and TRBJ2-5, is GAGVSQSPSNKVTEKGKDVELRCDPISGHTALYWYRQSLGQGLEFLIYFQGNSAPDKSGLPSDRFSAERTGGSVSTLTIQRTQQEDSAVYLCASSSRLAGIQETQYFGPGTRLLVL.

The chain has TRBV5-1 and TRBJ2-7; 8 positions match TRBD1. Germline V gene data show CDR1 as SGHRS and CDR2 as YFSETQ. CDR3 length equals 13 residues. Trimming at V came to 5 bases and at J to 2 bases, leaving 3 bases not matched to a gene. The chain's CDR3 is CASRVTGAYEQYF. The CDR3 DNA reads as TGCGCCAGCAGAGTGACAGGGGCCTACGAGCAGTACTTC.

In nucleotides, the CDR3 is TGTGCCAGCAGAGTGGGGGGGGCTAATGAAAAACTGTTTTTT. Protein product: CASRVGGANEKLFF. The chain links TRBV28 to TRBJ1-4; D is perhaps TRBD1 (5 bases). This CDR3 has 14 amino acids. Trimming stripped 6 bases from V and 3 bases from J, with 11 bases between. CDR1 and CDR2 (germline): MDHEN, SYDVKM.

The chain uses TRBV28 and TRBJ2-1, with D unresolved. V dropped 2 bases and J dropped 8 bases, with 7 bases sitting between them. The CDR3 length is 12 residues. CDR1 MDHEN and CDR2 SYDVKM come from the germline V gene. The CDR3 loop is CASSLSIHEQFF. The CDR3 bases are TGTGCCAGCAGTTTAAGCATTCATGAGCAGTTCTTC.

The rearrangement uses TRBV6-2 or TRBV6-3 and TRBJ2-2; D gene ambiguous. Germline V gene data show CDR1 as MNHEY and CDR2 as SVGEGT. The V end lost 5 bases, the J end lost 2 bases, and 6 bases lay between the germline ends. This CDR3 comprises 13 residues. CDR3 nucleotide sequence: TGTGCCAGCAGTCGTCTCAACACCGGGGAGCTGTTTTTT. Encoded protein: CASSRLNTGELFF.

There are a few counts of this clone. The J gene is TRBJ2-2, the V gene TRBV18; no firm D call. V lost 3 bases and J 3 bases, leaving 5 bases between the germline ends. Germline assignment: CDR1 KGHSH and CDR2 LQKENI. This CDR3 is 13 amino acids long. The DNA for the CDR3 is TGTGCCAGCTCACCCTCGTACACCGGGGAGCTGTTTTTT. Its protein product is CASSPSYTGELFF.

The chain joins TRBV27 to TRBJ2-1, with D maybe TRBD2 (6 bases). Germline V lookup: CDR1 MNHEY, CDR2 SMNVEV (reference sequence). The CDR3 loop spans 16 amino acids. V lost 0 bases and J lost 7, with 16 bases in between. The CDR3 spells CASSLSLGTSANEQFF. In DNA form, the CDR3 reads TGTGCCAGCAGTTTATCGCTCGGGACTTCTGCTAATGAGCAGTTCTTC.

This chain links TRBV30 with TRBJ2-3, with a tentative D call TRBD1 (6 bases). The CDR3 contains 14 residues. Trimming removed 3 bases from V and 1 base from J, with 11 bases in between. The germline CDR1 and CDR2 sequences are GTSNPN and SVGIG (reference sequence). CDR3 in amino acids: CAWSRGRGTDTQYF. CDR3 nucleotide sequence: TGTGCCTGGAGCAGGGGCCGGGGCACAGATACGCAGTATTTT. Using reference TRBV30 and TRBJ2-3 for the parts outside the CDR3, the full variable domain is SQTIHQWPATLVQPVGSPLSLECTVEGTSNPNLYWYRQAAGRGLQLLFYSVGIGQISSEVPQNLSASRPQDRQFILSSKKLLLSDSGFYLCAWSRGRGTDTQYFGPGTRLTVL.

The genes are TRBV7-8 and TRBJ1-5; D gene uncertain. The V and J ends lost 1 base and 6 bases respectively, with 7 bases between them. The CDR3 is 13 amino acids. CDR1 SGHVS and CDR2 FQNEAQ come from the germline V gene. CDR3 nucleotides: TGTGCCAGCAGCTTAGGCGGGGTTCAGCCCCAGCATTTT. It translates to CASSLGGVQPQHF.

The chain carries TRBV7-9 and TRBJ1-5, with 10 positions matching TRBD1. This CDR3 contains 15 residues. J lost 8 bases, V lost 5 bases, and 9 bases had no gene match. The germline CDR1 and CDR2 sequences are SEHNR and FQNEAQ (reference sequence). The CDR3 loop reads CASSAGTGALEPQHF. As DNA, the CDR3 is TGTGCCAGCAGCGCCGGGACAGGGGCCCTGGAGCCCCAGCATTTT.

The CDR3 coding sequence is TGTGCCAGCCTTCGCGGGACGGCAGTTTTCGCTAACTATGGCTACACCTTC. This gives the protein CASLRGTAVFANYGYTF. V is TRBV2 and J is TRBJ1-2, with a weak D call TRBD1 (5 bases). Germline V lookup: CDR1 SNHLY, CDR2 FYNNEI. V lost 8 bases, J lost 0 bases, and 22 bases lay in between. The CDR3 sequence is 17 residues long.

The chain carries TRBV4-1 and TRBJ2-1; possibly TRBD1 for D (5 bases). Germline V gives CDR1 MGHRA, CDR2 YSYEKL. This CDR3 comprises 13 residues. V shed 2 bases and J shed 11 bases, with 13 bases lying between them. The CDR3 DNA reads TGCGCCAGCAGCCAATCGCCGGACATGAAGCAGTTCTTC. This gives the protein CASSQSPDMKQFF.

The V and J genes are TRBV29-1 and TRBJ2-1; D unresolved. The germline V gene encodes CDR1 SQVTM and CDR2 ANQGSEA. The ends were cut back, 6 bases at V and 6 bases at J, with 9 bases in the middle. The CDR3 runs to 11 residues. The CDR3 is CSVRHLNEQFF. For the CDR3, the DNA is TGCAGCGTCCGACACCTCAATGAGCAGTTCTTC.

The count of this clone is one. The chain carries TRBV3-1 (or the pseudogene TRBV3-2) and TRBJ1-5; TRBD1 agrees at 8 bases. Looked up from germline, CDR1 is LGHDT and CDR2 is YNNKEL (reference sequence). CDR3 length equals 13 residues. V shed 5 bases, J shed 7 bases, and the junction held 4 bases outside the gene matches. The CDR3 DNA follows: TGTGCCAGCAGCGGACAGGGTGGGCAGCCCCAGCATTTT. As protein: CASSGQGGQPQHF.

This sequence joins TRBV28 and TRBJ1-4; 8 bases match TRBD1. CDR1 is MDHEN, CDR2 SYDVKM, per germline. This CDR3 is built from 14 residues. After removal of 5 bases from V and 8 bases from J, the junction contained 7 bases not matched to a gene. The CDR3, as DNA: TGTGCCAGCAGTACGGACAGGGCGGGGGAAAAACTGTTTTTT. This translates into CASSTDRAGEKLFF.